Below are 28 T cell receptor beta chains sequenced from a single sample in a study of cytomegalovirus exposure and HLA in healthy donors. This PCR relied on a set of 60 Vbeta primers and 13 Jbeta primers. Clones were read by immunoSEQ multiplex PCR, and TCRdb kept only the in-frame ones, dropping some. The data show 150,000 to 200,000 clones, with 68% seen just once and roughly 1.4% held by the top ten. The sample was PBMCs. The source of these receptors is a man aged 50-60 years in good health and CMV-seronegative.

This clone was seen a single time. The chain carries TRBV11-2 and TRBJ2-2, with 11 nucleotides matching TRBD2. In germline, CDR1 is SGHAT, CDR2 FQNNGV. Losses at the gene ends were 3 bases for V and 6 bases for J; bases not matched to a gene: 3. This CDR3 is built from 15 residues. The CDR3 DNA is TGTGCCAGCAGCTTTGGACTAGCGGGCGCCGGGGAGCTGTTTTTT. Its protein product is CASSFGLAGAGELFF.

V is TRBV5-1 and J is TRBJ2-3, with 10 nucleotides matching TRBD2. Germline V gene sequence: CDR1 SGHRS, CDR2 YFSETQ. Unmatched junction bases numbered 8, after V lost 4 bases and J lost 6 bases. This CDR3 comprises 15 residues. The CDR3 nucleotides are TGCGCCAGCAGCCTAGCGGGGGACCCCCGGGATACGCAGTATTTT. This encodes CASSLAGDPRDTQYF.

This sequence joins TRBV7-9 and TRBJ2-5, with 7 bases identical to TRBD1. TRBJ2-7 matches the DNA end more closely, so the J call is doubtful. In germline, CDR1 is SEHNR, CDR2 FQNEAQ (reference sequence). This CDR3 is 14 amino acids long. The CDR3 DNA sequence: TGTGCCAGCAGCGCACAGGGGTCCGCCTACGAGCAGTACTTC. The encoded protein is CASSAQGSAYEQYF.

CDR3 in DNA: TGTGCCAGCAGCTCGTGGGAGGGAGGCGATGAAAAACTGTTTTTT. Protein product: CASSSWEGGDEKLFF. The V call is TRBV5-6, the J call TRBJ1-4; D unclear. The CDR3 runs 15 residues. CDR1 is SGHDT and CDR2 is YYEEEE in the germline V gene. V was pared by 3 bases and J by 6 bases, with 15 bases between.

This clone was seen a few times. The chain couples TRBV7-8 to TRBJ1-2, with D tentatively TRBD1 (6 bases). CDR1 is SGHVS and CDR2 is FQNEAQ in the germline V gene. V lost 4 bases and J lost 3, with 15 bases in between. This CDR3 is 15 amino acids long. The CDR3 loop is CASSSPGVPHYGYTF. CDR3 DNA sequence: TGTGCCAGCAGCTCACCAGGGGTGCCCCACTATGGCTACACCTTC.

The chain joins TRBV7-2 to TRBJ2-3; D is ambiguous. This CDR3 is 14 amino acids long. The V gene's germline CDR1 is SGHTA and CDR2 FQGNSA. V lost 5 bases and J lost 1, with 10 bases in between. The CDR3 region is CASSRTRGTDTQYF. The CDR3 DNA reads as TGTGCCAGCAGCCGTACGCGAGGCACAGATACGCAGTATTTT.

The chain is built from TRBV5-4 and TRBJ1-2; 7 bases line up with TRBD1. Germline V CDR1 and CDR2: SGHNT, YYREEE (reference sequence). This CDR3 is 14 amino acids long. Trimming cost V 1 base and J 4 bases; bases outside gene matches: 4. CDR3 in DNA: TGTGCCAGCAGCTTGCAGGGGGGTGTCTATGGCTACACCTTC. Translating it yields CASSLQGGVYGYTF.

The rearrangement uses TRBV28 and TRBJ2-7; tentative D call: TRBD1 (7 bases). Germline CDR1 and CDR2: MDHEN and SYDVKM. The CDR3 loop spans 13 amino acids. Trimming shortened V by 6 bases and J by 2 bases, and 11 bases separated the two germline ends. CDR3 region: CASSGGTAYEQYF. The CDR3 DNA follows: TGTGCCAGCAGCGGCGGGACAGCCTACGAGCAGTACTTC.

The J gene is TRBJ1-4, the V gene TRBV7-6; D gene ambiguous. Trimming stripped 1 base from V and 5 bases from J, with 8 bases between. CDR1 is SGHVS and CDR2 is FNYEAQ in the germline V gene. The CDR3 has 14 residues. This CDR3 is CASSLEAGNEKLFF. The CDR3 DNA sequence: TGTGCCAGCAGCTTAGAGGCCGGGAATGAAAAACTGTTTTTT.

This clone was seen just once. The rearrangement links TRBV29-1 to TRBJ2-5; the D is unclear. V lost 4 bases, J lost 2 bases, and 11 bases lay in between. CDR1 and CDR2 from the germline V gene are SQVTM and ANQGSEA. The CDR3 runs 13 residues. This chain's CDR3 is CSVVRSSQETQYF. In nucleotides, the CDR3 is TGCAGCGTTGTACGGAGCAGTCAAGAGACCCAGTACTTC.

The chain carries TRBV19 and TRBJ1-1; tentative D call: TRBD1 (5 bases). The CDR3 length is 14 residues. Trimming removed 6 bases at V and 1 base at J, with 12 bases between. The germline gives CDR1 LNHDA, CDR2 SQIVND (reference sequence). The CDR3 protein is CASSLQVGNTEAFF. In DNA, the CDR3 is TGTGCCAGTAGCCTACAGGTCGGGAACACTGAAGCTTTCTTT. The full variable domain, with the rest looked up from reference TRBV19 and TRBJ1-1, is DGGITQSPKYLFRKEGQNVTLSCEQNLNHDAMYWYRQDPGQGLRLIYYSQIVNDFQKGDIAEGYSVSREKKESFPLTVTSAQKNPTAFYLCASSLQVGNTEAFFGQGTRLTVV.

This chain joins TRBV28 and TRBJ2-5; 11 nucleotides match TRBD1. J was trimmed by 4 bases and V by 3 bases; bases with no gene match: 7. Germline V lookup: CDR1 MDHEN, CDR2 SYDVKM. The length of the CDR3 is 16 residues. For the CDR3, the DNA is TGTGCCAGCAGTTTGGCCGGGACAGGGGGGGTAGAGACCCAGTACTTC. Encoded protein: CASSLAGTGGVETQYF.

This chain uses TRBV27 with TRBJ2-1; 9 bases line up with TRBD2. V shed 6 bases, J shed 7 bases, and the junction held 13 bases outside the gene matches. This CDR3 contains 16 residues. Looked up from germline, CDR1 is MNHEY and CDR2 is SMNVEV (reference sequence). CDR3 in amino acids: CASRDTGTSRRNEQFF. CDR3 nucleotide sequence: TGTGCCAGCAGGGACACCGGGACTAGCAGGAGGAATGAGCAGTTCTTC.

The chain joins TRBV11-2 to TRBJ2-7; 10 nucleotides match TRBD1. The germline V gene encodes CDR1 SGHAT and CDR2 FQNNGV. V was clipped by 8 bases and J by 7 bases; unmatched bases: 11. The CDR3 runs 14 residues. The chain's CDR3 is CASGWDRGIGEQYF. CDR3 bases: TGTGCCAGCGGCTGGGACAGGGGAATTGGAGAGCAGTACTTC. The full variable domain, with the rest looked up from reference TRBV11-2 and TRBJ2-7, is EAGVAQSPRYKIIEKRQSVAFWCNPISGHATLYWYQQILGQGPKLLIQFQNNGVVDDSQLPKDRFSAERLKGVDSTLKIQPAKLEDSAVYLCASGWDRGIGEQYFGPGTRLTVT.

This clone was recorded a few times. This chain uses TRBV27 with TRBJ2-3; 8 positions match TRBD2. The CDR3 totals 17 residues. Per germline, CDR1 MNHEY and CDR2 SMNVEV (reference sequence). Germline trimming cut 6 bases from V and 0 bases from J; bases unmatched to any gene: 11. The CDR3 sequence: CASRPNPSGGSTDTQYF. DNA for the CDR3: TGTGCCAGCAGACCCAACCCGAGCGGGGGTAGCACAGATACGCAGTATTTT.

The chain has TRBV28 and TRBJ1-2; TRBD1 agrees at 8 bases. After removal of 6 bases from V and 2 bases from J, the junction contained 5 bases not matched to a gene. The CDR3 has 14 amino acids. The V gene's germline CDR1 is MDHEN and CDR2 SYDVKM. The CDR3 protein is CASRPDRDNYGYTF. In nucleotides, the CDR3 is TGTGCCAGCAGACCGGACAGGGACAACTATGGCTACACCTTC.

This clone was seen more than once but under ten times. J is TRBJ2-5 and V is TRBV7-9, with D maybe TRBD2 (6 bases). This CDR3 is built from 12 residues. The germline V and J ends were trimmed by 6 bases and 12 bases, with 17 bases remaining between them. CDR1 SEHNR and CDR2 FQNEAQ come from the germline V gene (reference sequence). The CDR3 bases are TGTGCCAGCAGTCTAACGGCAGGGAGGAAGTACTTC. Translated, it gives CASSLTAGRKYF.

This clone was observed a few times. This specimen includes other DNA sequences encoding the same CDR3. V and J are TRBV10-3 and TRBJ2-3; TRBD1 might be the D (6 bases). The CDR3 consists of 14 residues. Germline lookup yields CDR1 ENHRY and CDR2 SYGVKD. Trimming took off 4 bases at V and 0 bases at J, with 8 bases between the two ends. DNA of the CDR3: TGTGCCATCAGTGTAGGGGGTAGCACAGATACGCAGTATTTT. This encodes CAISVGGSTDTQYF.

The chain links TRBV6-5 to TRBJ1-2; 9 nucleotides align to TRBD1. V lost 6 bases, J lost 6 bases, and 11 bases stayed unmatched. This CDR3 contains 15 residues. CDR1 and CDR2 (germline): MNHEY, SVGAGI. Here the CDR3 reads CASRWTGARLDGYTF. The CDR3 region has the DNA TGTGCCAGCAGGTGGACAGGGGCGAGGTTGGATGGCTACACCTTC.

The chain couples TRBV4-1 to TRBJ2-2, with 9 nucleotides matching TRBD1. The CDR3 totals 21 residues. The trim removed 1 base at V and 13 bases at J, leaving 28 bases unmatched. CDR1 MGHRA and CDR2 YSYEKL come from the germline V gene. The CDR3 protein is CASSQGSFPARRDRAPLGLFF. The DNA for the CDR3 is TGCGCCAGCAGCCAAGGTTCGTTCCCCGCACGCCGGGACAGGGCCCCCCTCGGGCTGTTTTTT.

V and J are TRBV5-5 and TRBJ2-3; 9 bases map to TRBD2. From germline, CDR1 is SGHKS and CDR2 YYEKEE (reference sequence). The CDR3 consists of 18 residues. With V trimmed by 1 base and J by 5 bases, 14 bases remained unmatched. The CDR3 DNA sequence: TGTGCCAGCAGCTTGCCCCCTTTGGGCGGGGGGGCAGTAGATACGCAGTATTTT. Amino acids: CASSLPPLGGGAVDTQYF.

The chain recombines TRBV2 with TRBJ2-2, with 11 bases fitting TRBD1. Germline-derived CDR1 and CDR2 are SNHLY and FYNNEI. The CDR3 consists of 16 residues. The J segment lost 4 bases and the V segment lost 2 bases, leaving 3 bases of the junction unmatched. The CDR3 loop is CASSERTGGATGELFF. DNA of the CDR3: TGTGCCAGCAGTGAAAGGACAGGGGGCGCCACCGGGGAGCTGTTTTTT.

This chain connects TRBV7-2 to TRBJ2-5; no definite D call. CDR3 length: 14 amino acids. Germline V CDR1 and CDR2: SGHTA, FQGNSA. The germline V and J ends were trimmed by 5 bases and 5 bases, with 15 bases remaining between them. CDR3 bases: TGTGCCAGCAGCGTATCCTTTTCAGGCGAGACCCAGTACTTC. Its protein product is CASSVSFSGETQYF.

The chain uses TRBV5-1 and TRBJ1-2; 8 nucleotides agree with TRBD1. There are 14 residues in the CDR3. With V trimmed by 3 bases and J by 8 bases, 9 bases remained unmatched. The germline gives CDR1 SGHRS, CDR2 YFSETQ. The DNA of the CDR3 is TGCGCCAGCAGCTCCCCCGCAGGGGGCGAAGGCTACACCTTC. Its translation is CASSSPAGGEGYTF. Full variable domain (remainder filled in from reference TRBV5-1 and TRBJ1-2): KAGVTQTPRYLIKTRGQQVTLSCSPISGHRSVSWYQQTPGQGLQFLFEYFSETQRNKGNFPGRFSGRQFSNSRSEMNVSTLELGDSALYLCASSSPAGGEGYTFGSGTRLTVV.

This rearrangement joins TRBV10-3 to TRBJ2-7, with 9 positions matching TRBD1. Germline values: CDR1 ENHRY, CDR2 SYGVKD. CDR3 length: 12 residues. V lost 10 bases to trimming and J lost 2 bases; unmatched junction nucleotides: 3. The CDR3: CATTGGAYEQYF. Here the CDR3 DNA reads TGTGCCACCACAGGGGGCGCCTACGAGCAGTACTTC.

The chain links TRBV4-1 to TRBJ1-1; D gene uncertain. Germline values: CDR1 MGHRA, CDR2 YSYEKL. V was clipped by 0 bases and J by 2 bases, with 10 bases between them. CDR3 size: 15 residues. Here the CDR3 DNA reads TGCGCCAGCAGCCAAGAGTCCCGTTTTAACACTGAAGCTTTCTTT. Its protein product is CASSQESRFNTEAFF.

V gene TRBV5-1 combines with J gene TRBJ1-4; 7 positions match TRBD1. V lost 1 base to trimming and J lost 3 bases; unmatched junction nucleotides: 9. From germline, CDR1 is SGHRS and CDR2 YFSETQ. This CDR3 has 17 residues. CDR3 nucleotides: TGCGCCAGCAGCTTGCGGCCAGGGGGTTTCCCTAATGAAAAACTGTTTTTT. Protein: CASSLRPGGFPNEKLFF. Complete variable domain (other parts from reference TRBV5-1 and TRBJ1-4): KAGVTQTPRYLIKTRGQQVTLSCSPISGHRSVSWYQQTPGQGLQFLFEYFSETQRNKGNFPGRFSGRQFSNSRSEMNVSTLELGDSALYLCASSLRPGGFPNEKLFFGSGTQLSVL.

CDR3 sequence: CASRKGGDTEAFF. Here the CDR3 DNA reads TGTGCCAGCAGAAAGGGGGGGGACACTGAAGCTTTCTTT. The chain employs TRBV2 and TRBJ1-1, with a weak D call TRBD1 (6 bases). V lost 6 bases and J lost 3, with 11 bases in between. CDR3 size: 13 residues. Germline values: CDR1 SNHLY, CDR2 FYNNEI.